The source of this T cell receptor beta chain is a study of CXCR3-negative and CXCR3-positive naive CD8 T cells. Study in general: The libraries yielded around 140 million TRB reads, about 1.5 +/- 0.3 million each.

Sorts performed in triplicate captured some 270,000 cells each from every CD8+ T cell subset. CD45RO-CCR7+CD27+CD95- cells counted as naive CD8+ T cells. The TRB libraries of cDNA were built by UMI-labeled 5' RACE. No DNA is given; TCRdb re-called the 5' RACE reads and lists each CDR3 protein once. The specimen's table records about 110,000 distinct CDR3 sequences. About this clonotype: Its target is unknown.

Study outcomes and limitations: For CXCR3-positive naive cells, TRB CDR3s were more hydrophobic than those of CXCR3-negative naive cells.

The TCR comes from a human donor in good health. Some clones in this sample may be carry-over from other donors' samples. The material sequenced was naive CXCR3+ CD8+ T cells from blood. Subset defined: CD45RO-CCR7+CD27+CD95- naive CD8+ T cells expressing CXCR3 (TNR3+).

CDR3 sequence: CASREQSSYNSPLHF. This chain connects TRBV5-6 to TRBJ1-6. Germline V CDR1 and CDR2: SGHDT, YYEEEE. The CDR3 is 15 amino acids.